A single sample is the source of the 14 T cell receptor beta chains below, sequenced in a study of response to subunit inactivated influenza vaccine (dated 2018 in TCRdb). The sample's time point label is to be understood as: around 42 days after influenza vaccine administration. The library was built by means of RT-PCR. The listed sequencing device is Illumina HiSeq 2500. The public reads were reprocessed in TCRdb via fastp at Q25 and MiXCR, keeping in-frame beta chains. When rows share a CDR3 protein, they turn into one entry using the most common DNA and genes. This sample lists around 160,000 distinct CDR3 sequences; roughly 11% were detected once. Together, the top ten hold roughly 12% of the sample. The sample here was non-naive T cells sorted from PBMCs, taken roughly 46 days after vaccination. Read against the paper, the sample's cell subset or site label means: memory T cell fraction. The receptors here all came from a man aged 45 to 65 who received an inactivated influenza vaccine. Donor details come from another sample of the same person, matched by shared clones.

This clonotype was seen a few times. This rearrangement joins TRBV7-9 to TRBJ2-3; no clear D. The germline V and J ends were trimmed by 2 bases and 0 bases, with 9 bases remaining between them. Germline CDR1 and CDR2: SEHNR and FQNEAQ (reference sequence). The CDR3 is made up of 15 amino acids. CDR3 nucleotides: TGTGCCAGCAGCTTACTAGGATTGAGCACAGATACGCAGTATTTT. Translation gives CASSLLGLSTDTQYF.

This clonotype has only a few counts. This chain uses TRBV7-9 with TRBJ2-6; 10 bases map to TRBD1. The CDR3 has 14 amino acids. The J segment lost 10 bases and the V segment lost 8 bases, leaving 8 bases of the junction unmatched. Germline CDR1 is SEHNR and CDR2 is FQNEAQ (reference sequence). CDR3 coding DNA: TGTGCCAGCTCAGAGACAGGGGGCGGGAACGTCCTGACTTTC. This translates into CASSETGGGNVLTF.

This chain links TRBV3-1 with TRBJ2-1; tentatively, D is TRBD1 (6 bases). The CDR3 length is 19 residues. The germline V and J ends were trimmed by 0 bases and 3 bases, with 21 bases remaining between them. In germline, CDR1 is LGHDT, CDR2 YNNKEL (reference sequence). CDR3 residues: CASSQEGTLDRYFYNEQFF. Written as DNA, the CDR3 is TGTGCCAGCAGCCAAGAAGGGACCCTTGACAGGTACTTCTACAATGAGCAGTTCTTC.

The chain is built from TRBV7-9 and TRBJ2-1, with unresolved D. The CDR3 has 14 amino acids. Trimming removed 11 bases at V and 5 bases at J, with 19 bases between. Germline V CDR1 and CDR2: SEHNR, FQNEAQ (reference sequence). In DNA form, the CDR3 reads TGTGCCGGGTATCACGGCAGGCTAGACAATGAGCAGTTCTTC. It translates to CAGYHGRLDNEQFF.

In this sample, this clonotype turned up many times. The chain is built from TRBV6-2 or TRBV6-3 and TRBJ1-2; 8 bases map to TRBD1. Germline lookup yields CDR1 MNHEY and CDR2 SVGEGT. Germline trimming cut 5 bases from V and 7 bases from J; bases unmatched to any gene: 21. This CDR3 comprises 18 residues. The CDR3 DNA follows: TGTGCCAGCAGTCAACCCCAGGGGGCGCGTAGAATCGCCGCTGGCTACACCTTC. It specifies CASSQPQGARRIAAGYTF.

The chain recombines TRBV28 with TRBJ1-6; perhaps TRBD1 as D (6 bases). The CDR3 is made up of 14 amino acids. The V gene lost 3 bases and the J gene lost 9 bases, with 12 bases spanning the gap. Per the germline V gene, CDR1 is MDHEN and CDR2 is SYDVKM. As DNA, the CDR3 is TGTGCCAGCAGTTTCCAAACAGGGTCTTCACCCCTCCACTTT. Amino acids: CASSFQTGSSPLHF.

A few counts support this clonotype. The genes are TRBV29-1 and TRBJ1-1; 10 positions agree with TRBD1. This CDR3 contains 14 residues. Trimming at V came to 7 bases and at J to 1 base, leaving 6 bases not matched to a gene. From germline, CDR1 is SQVTM and CDR2 ANQGSEA. The CDR3 sequence is CSAHRTGGNTEAFF. The CDR3 DNA sequence: TGCAGCGCCCACAGGACAGGGGGGAACACTGAAGCTTTCTTT. Looking up the rest from reference TRBV29-1 and TRBJ1-1 gives the full variable domain: SAVISQKPSRDICQRGTSLTIQCQVDSQVTMMFWYRQQPGQSLTLIATANQGSEATYESGFVIDKFPISRPNLTFSTLTVSNMSPEDSSIYLCSAHRTGGNTEAFFGQGTRLTVV.

This sequence joins TRBV4-2 and TRBJ1-1; TRBD1 aligns across 9 bases. The CDR3 has 14 amino acids. Germline-derived CDR1 and CDR2 are LGHNA and YNFKEQ. With V trimmed by 3 bases and J by 6 bases, 5 bases remained unmatched. CDR3 sequence: CASSQPGTGPEAFF. The CDR3 DNA follows: TGTGCCAGCAGCCAGCCCGGGACAGGGCCTGAAGCTTTCTTT.

Only a few counts were recorded for this clonotype. The V gene is TRBV20-1, the J gene TRBJ1-5, with D possibly matching TRBD1 (6 bases). V was shortened by 2 bases and J by 4 bases, with 21 bases between the two germline ends. Germline CDR1 DFQATT, CDR2 SNEGSKA (reference sequence). The CDR3 is 17 amino acids. This CDR3 reads CSARNLRGGRVNQPQHF. The CDR3 DNA reads TGCAGTGCTAGAAACTTGCGGGGGGGGCGCGTTAATCAGCCCCAGCATTTT.

Ten or more counts support this clonotype. J is TRBJ2-7 and V is TRBV7-2, with D possibly matching TRBD1 (6 bases). With 5 bases removed from V and 5 bases from J, the gap between germline ends came to 16 bases. Per germline, CDR1 SGHTA and CDR2 FQGNSA. The CDR3 is made up of 14 amino acids. CDR3 bases: TGTGCCAGCAGCGCCCAGGGGTTTGTAGACGAGCAGTACTTC. Its translation is CASSAQGFVDEQYF.

This clonotype was seen a handful of times. The chain is built from TRBV29-1 and TRBJ2-3; D is uncertain. V was pared by 1 base and J by 3 bases, with 11 bases between. Germline CDR1 is SQVTM and CDR2 is ANQGSEA. The CDR3 totals 14 residues. The CDR3 region is CSVEGISRTDTQYF. The CDR3 nucleotides are TGCAGCGTTGAAGGGATTAGCCGTACAGATACGCAGTATTTT.

This clonotype was observed a few times. V and J are TRBV3-1 and TRBJ2-5, with D possibly matching TRBD2 (6 bases). Per germline, CDR1 LGHDT and CDR2 YNNKEL (reference sequence). The CDR3 extends over 19 amino acids. Trimming pared 3 bases from V and 5 bases from J, leaving 28 bases between. As DNA, the CDR3 is TGTGCCAGCAGCCACCAAATGGGACTTGGTGGATTCGGCAGGGAGACCCAGTACTTC. Amino acid sequence: CASSHQMGLGGFGRETQYF.

There are a few counts of this clonotype. CDR3 sequence: CATSDRGQLNTGELFF. In nucleotides, the CDR3 is TGTGCCACCAGTGACCGGGGACAGCTGAACACCGGGGAGCTGTTTTTT. V usage is TRBV24-1 and J usage is TRBJ2-2; 7 bases match TRBD1. After removal of 4 bases from V and 1 base from J, the junction contained 5 bases not matched to a gene. This CDR3 region has 16 residues. In germline, CDR1 is KGHDR, CDR2 SFDVKD.

The chain links TRBV12-3 or TRBV12-4 to TRBJ1-5; D unclear. This CDR3 is built from 13 residues. The V end was cut by 6 bases, the J end by 4 bases, with 10 bases between. The CDR3 loop reads CASRYGINQPQHF. The CDR3 bases are TGTGCCAGCAGATATGGTATTAATCAGCCCCAGCATTTT.